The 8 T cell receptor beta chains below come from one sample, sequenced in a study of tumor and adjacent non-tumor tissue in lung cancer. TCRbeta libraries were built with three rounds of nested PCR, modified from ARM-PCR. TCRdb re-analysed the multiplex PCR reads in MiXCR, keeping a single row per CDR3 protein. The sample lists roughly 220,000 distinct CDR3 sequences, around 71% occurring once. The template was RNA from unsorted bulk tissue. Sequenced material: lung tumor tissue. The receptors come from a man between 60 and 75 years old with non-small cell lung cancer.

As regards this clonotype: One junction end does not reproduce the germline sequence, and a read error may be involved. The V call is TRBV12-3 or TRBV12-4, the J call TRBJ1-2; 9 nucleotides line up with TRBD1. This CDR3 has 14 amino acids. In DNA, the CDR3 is TGTGCCAGCAGTAGAGGACAGGGGCCCATTGGCTACACGTTC. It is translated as CASSRGQGPIGYTF.

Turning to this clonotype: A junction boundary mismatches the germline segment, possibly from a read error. CDR3 nucleotides: TGTGTCAGCATCCCCCGAGGCCAGGACACAGAAGCTTTCTTT. As protein: CVSIPRGQDTEAFF. This rearrangement joins TRBV4-2 to TRBJ1-1; D possibly corresponds to TRBD1 (5 bases). The CDR3 loop spans 14 amino acids. The germline CDR1 and CDR2 sequences are LGHNA and YNFKEQ.

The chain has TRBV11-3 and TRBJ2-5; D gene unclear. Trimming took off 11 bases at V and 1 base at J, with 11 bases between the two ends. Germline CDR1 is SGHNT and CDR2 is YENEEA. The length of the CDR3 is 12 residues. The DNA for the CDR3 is TGTGCCTACAGCTTCCCCCAAGAGACCCAGTACTTC. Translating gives CAYSFPQETQYF.

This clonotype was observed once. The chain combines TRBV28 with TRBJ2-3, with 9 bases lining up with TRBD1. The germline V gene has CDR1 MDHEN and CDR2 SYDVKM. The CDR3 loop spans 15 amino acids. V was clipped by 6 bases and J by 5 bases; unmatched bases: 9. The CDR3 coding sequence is TGTGCCAGCAGACTAAGGGACAGGGTGGGAGATACGCAGTATTTT. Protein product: CASRLRDRVGDTQYF.

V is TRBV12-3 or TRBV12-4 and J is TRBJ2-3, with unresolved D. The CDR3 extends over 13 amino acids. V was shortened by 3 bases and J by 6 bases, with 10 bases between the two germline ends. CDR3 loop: CASSFFTTDTQYF. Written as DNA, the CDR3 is TGTGCCAGCAGTTTCTTTACCACGGATACGCAGTATTTT.

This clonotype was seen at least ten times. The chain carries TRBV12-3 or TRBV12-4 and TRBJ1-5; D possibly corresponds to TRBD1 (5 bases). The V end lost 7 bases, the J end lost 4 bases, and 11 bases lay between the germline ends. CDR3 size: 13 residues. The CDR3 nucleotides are TGTGCCAGCACCGGCGGGGGTAATCAGCCCCAGCATTTT. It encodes CASTGGGNQPQHF.

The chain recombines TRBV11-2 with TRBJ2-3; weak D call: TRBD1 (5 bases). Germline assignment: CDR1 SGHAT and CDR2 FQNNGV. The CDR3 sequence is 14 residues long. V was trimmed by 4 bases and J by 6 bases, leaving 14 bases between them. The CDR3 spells CASSSDKIADTQYF. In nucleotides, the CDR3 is TGTGCCAGCAGCTCGGACAAGATTGCGGATACGCAGTATTTT.

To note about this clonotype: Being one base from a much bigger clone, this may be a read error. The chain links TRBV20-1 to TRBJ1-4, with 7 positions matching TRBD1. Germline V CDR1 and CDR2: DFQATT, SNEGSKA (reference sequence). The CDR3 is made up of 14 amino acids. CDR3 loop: CSASRTGLNVKLFF. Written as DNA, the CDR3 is TGCAGTGCTTCAAGGACAGGCCTCAATGTAAAACTGTTTTTT.